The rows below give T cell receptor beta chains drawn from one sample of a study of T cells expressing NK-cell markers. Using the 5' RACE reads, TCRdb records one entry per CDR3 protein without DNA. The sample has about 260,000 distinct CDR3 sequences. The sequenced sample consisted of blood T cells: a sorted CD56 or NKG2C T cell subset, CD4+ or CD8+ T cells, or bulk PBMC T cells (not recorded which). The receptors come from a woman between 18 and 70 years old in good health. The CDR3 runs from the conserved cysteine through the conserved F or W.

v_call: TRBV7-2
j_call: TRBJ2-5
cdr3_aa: CASSPRVRETQYF

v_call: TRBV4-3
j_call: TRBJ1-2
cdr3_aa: CASSHRDRGGYTF

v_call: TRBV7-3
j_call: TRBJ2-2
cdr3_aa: CASSVQGAVGTGELFF

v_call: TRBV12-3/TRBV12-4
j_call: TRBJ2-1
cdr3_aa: CASSSRTSGNNEQFF

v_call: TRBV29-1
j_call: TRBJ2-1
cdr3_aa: CSVPDRGHLLTSYNEQFF

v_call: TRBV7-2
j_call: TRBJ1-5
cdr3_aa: CASSPAGDHSNQPQHF

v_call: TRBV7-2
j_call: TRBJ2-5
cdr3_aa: CASSLGASGDTQYF

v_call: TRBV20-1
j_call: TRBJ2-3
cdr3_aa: CSAVTLGVSTDTQYF

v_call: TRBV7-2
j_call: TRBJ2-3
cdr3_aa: CASSPPGPTDTQYF

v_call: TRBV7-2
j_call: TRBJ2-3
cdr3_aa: CASSFGPNTQYF

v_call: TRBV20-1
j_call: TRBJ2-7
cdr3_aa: CSAWTSGVPYEQYF

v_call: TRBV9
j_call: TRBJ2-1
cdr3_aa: CASSAGLAGENEQFF

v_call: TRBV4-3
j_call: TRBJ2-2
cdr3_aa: CASSPSGQTGELFF

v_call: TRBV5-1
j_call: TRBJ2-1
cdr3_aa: CASSARTSGGSGEQFF

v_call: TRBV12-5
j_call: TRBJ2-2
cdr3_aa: CDSGSSGGAPGELFF

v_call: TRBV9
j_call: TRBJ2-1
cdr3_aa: CASSVAASGGALDEQFF

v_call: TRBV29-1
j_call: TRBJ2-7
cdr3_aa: CSVVVDGSYEQYF

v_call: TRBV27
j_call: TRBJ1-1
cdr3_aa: CASSVGRVANTEAFF

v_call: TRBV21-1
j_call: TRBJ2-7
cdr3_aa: CASSKKGTSGISYEQYF

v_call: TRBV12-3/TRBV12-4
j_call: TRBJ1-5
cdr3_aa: CASSPPGGQPQHF

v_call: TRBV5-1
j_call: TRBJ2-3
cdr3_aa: CASTLKDTQYF

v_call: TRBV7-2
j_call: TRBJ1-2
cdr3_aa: CASSFPTANYGYTF

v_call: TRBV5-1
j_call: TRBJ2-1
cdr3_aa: CASSLASRSIEIF

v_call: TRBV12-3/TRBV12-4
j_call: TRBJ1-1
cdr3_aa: CASIRDRGGTEAFF

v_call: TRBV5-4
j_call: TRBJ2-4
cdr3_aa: CASSREWSKNIQYF

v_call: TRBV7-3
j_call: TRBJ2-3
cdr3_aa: CASSISGLSTDTQYF

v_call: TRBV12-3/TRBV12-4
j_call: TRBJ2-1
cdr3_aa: CASRVDPYNEQFF

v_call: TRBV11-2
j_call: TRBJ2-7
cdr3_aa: CASSWDRGFKKKGSYEQYF

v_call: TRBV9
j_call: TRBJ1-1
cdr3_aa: CASGQNTEAFF

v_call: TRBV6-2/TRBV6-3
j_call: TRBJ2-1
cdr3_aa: CASSYSGQGLFF

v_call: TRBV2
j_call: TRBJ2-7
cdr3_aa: CASSSTPSSYEQYF

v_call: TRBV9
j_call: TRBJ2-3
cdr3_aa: CASSTDPLGDTQYF

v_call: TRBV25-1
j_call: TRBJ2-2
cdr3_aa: CASTLQGTGELFF

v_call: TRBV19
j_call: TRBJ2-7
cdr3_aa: CASSIGLRTYEQYF

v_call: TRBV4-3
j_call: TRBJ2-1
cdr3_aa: CASSQGGQVGNEQFF

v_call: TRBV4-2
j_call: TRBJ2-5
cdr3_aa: CASSQREGEETQYF

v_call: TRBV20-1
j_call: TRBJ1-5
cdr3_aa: CSARAGMVRQPQHF

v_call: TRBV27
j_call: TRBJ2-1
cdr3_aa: CASRRTRSGGNEQFF

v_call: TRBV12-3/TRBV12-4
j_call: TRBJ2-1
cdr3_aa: CASSSHQTGKQFF

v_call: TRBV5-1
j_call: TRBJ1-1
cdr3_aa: CASSIQGQGGTEAFF

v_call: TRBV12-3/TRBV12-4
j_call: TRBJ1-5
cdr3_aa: CASRASNQPQHF

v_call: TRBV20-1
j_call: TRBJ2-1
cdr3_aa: CSAPGRASGINGEQFF

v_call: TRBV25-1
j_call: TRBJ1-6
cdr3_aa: CASRWSSYNSPLHF

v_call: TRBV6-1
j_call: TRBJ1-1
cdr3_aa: CASSQKGIGNTEAFF

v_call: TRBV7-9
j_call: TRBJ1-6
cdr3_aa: CASSLESPLHF

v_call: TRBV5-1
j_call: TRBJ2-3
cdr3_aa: CASTLGQGSDTQYF

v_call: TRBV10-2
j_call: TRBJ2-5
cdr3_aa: CASSAAGGPRETQYF

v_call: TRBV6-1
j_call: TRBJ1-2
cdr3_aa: CASTQGLILSYGYTF